Listed below are T cell receptor beta chains from one sample, sequenced in a study of graft-versus-host responses after intestinal transplantation. The table came from immunoSEQ multiplex PCR; TCRdb's copy has only in-frame clones and leaves some out. Of 80,000 to 100,000 clones in the sample, about 90% were seen once. Antigens for these TCRs are unknown. The material was unstimulated CD4+ T cells sorted from spleen or lymph node cells, obtained before intestinal transplant. Receptors were obtained from a human donor who received an intestinal transplant. Both conserved end residues are part of each CDR3. A D gene is named only where the DNA matches it firmly. Expanded clones are given a class, and other clones once, few, many or no size at all.

>TRBV7-9|once|TRBJ2-1|NA
CASSLTGRDYNEQFF
TGTGCCAGCAGCCTGACAGGCAGGGACTACAATGAGCAGTTCTTC
>TRBV7-9|NA|TRBJ2-1|NA
CASSPDQGRNEQFF
TGTGCCAGCAGCCCGGACCAGGGTAGGAATGAGCAGTTCTTC
>TRBV7-9|NA|TRBJ2-5|TRBD1
CASSLHWTGATETQYF
TGTGCCAGCAGCCTACACTGGACAGGGGCGACGGAGACCCAGTACTTC
>TRBV30|NA|TRBJ1-6|NA
CAWSLTVRDSPLHF
TGTGCCTGGAGTCTGACAGTCCGGGATTCACCCCTCCACTTT
>TRBV19|NA|TRBJ1-2|NA
CASLPQGKRDGYTF
TGTGCCAGCCTTCCGCAGGGGAAAAGGGATGGCTACACCTTC
>TRBV13|NA|TRBJ2-2|NA
CASPKRQLGRLNTGELFF
TGTGCCAGCCCGAAGCGGCAACTAGGCAGATTGAACACCGGGGAGCTGTTTTTT
>TRBV7-9|NA|TRBJ2-3|NA
CASSSPKTSSSTDTQYF
TGTGCCAGCAGCTCCCCTAAAACTAGCTCTAGCACAGATACGCAGTATTTT
>TRBV18|NA|TRBJ2-5|NA
CASSPRSSSQETQYF
TGTGCCAGCTCACCACGGAGCAGCAGTCAAGAGACCCAGTACTTC
>TRBV7-9|few|TRBJ1-6|NA
CASSHQYSNSPLHF
TGTGCCAGCAGCCACCAATATAGTAATTCACCCCTCCACTTT
>TRBV5-6|NA|TRBJ1-1|TRBD1
CASSLLRQGNTEAFF
TGTGCCAGCAGCTTGCTCCGACAGGGGAACACTGAAGCTTTCTTT
>TRBV6-1|NA|TRBJ2-5|NA
CASSIGETQYF
TGTGCCAGCTCAATCGGTGAGACCCAGTACTTC
>TRBV21-1|NA|TRBJ2-7|NA
CASSKRKSGAHCEQYF
TGTGCCAGCAGCAAAAGGAAGTCCGGAGCCCATTGCGAGCAGTACTTC
>TRBV28|once|TRBJ1-3|NA
CASSTTGTSGNTIYF
TGTGCCAGCAGTACGACAGGTACCTCTGGAAACACCATATATTTT
>TRBV28|NA|TRBJ2-7|TRBD2
CASRPTSGKSYEQYF
TGTGCCAGCAGACCGACTAGCGGGAAATCCTACGAGCAGTACTTC
>TRBV7-2|NA|TRBJ2-5|TRBD1
CASSRGGQGALETQYF
TGTGCCAGCAGCCGAGGGGGACAGGGGGCGCTGGAGACCCAGTACTTC
>TRBV7-2|NA|TRBJ2-5|TRBD2
CASSLVRGAQETQYF
TGTGCCAGCAGCTTAGTGCGGGGGGCCCAAGAGACCCAGTACTTC
>TRBV2|few|TRBJ2-3|TRBD2
CASRTSGSIDTQYF
TGTGCCAGCCGGACTAGCGGGAGTATCGATACGCAGTATTTT